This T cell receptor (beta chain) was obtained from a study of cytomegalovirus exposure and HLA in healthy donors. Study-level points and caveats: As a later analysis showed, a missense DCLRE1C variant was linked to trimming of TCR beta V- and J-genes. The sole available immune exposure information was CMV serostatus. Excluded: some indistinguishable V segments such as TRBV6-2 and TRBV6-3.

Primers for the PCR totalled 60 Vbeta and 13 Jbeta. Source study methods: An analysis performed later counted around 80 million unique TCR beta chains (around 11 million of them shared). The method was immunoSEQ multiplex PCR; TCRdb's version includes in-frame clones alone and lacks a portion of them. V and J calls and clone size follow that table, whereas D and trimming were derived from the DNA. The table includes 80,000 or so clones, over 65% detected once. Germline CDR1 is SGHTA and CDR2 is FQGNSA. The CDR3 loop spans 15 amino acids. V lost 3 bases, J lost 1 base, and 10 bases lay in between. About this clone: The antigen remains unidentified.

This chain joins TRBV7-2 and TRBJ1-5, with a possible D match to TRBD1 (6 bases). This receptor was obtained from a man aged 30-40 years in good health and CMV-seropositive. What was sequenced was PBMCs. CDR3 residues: CASSFGTLSNQPQHF. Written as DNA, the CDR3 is TGTGCCAGCAGCTTCGGGACACTCAGCAATCAGCCCCAGCATTTT.